The 11 T cell receptor beta chains reported below all come from one sample, sequenced in a study of T-cell memory formation after mild COVID-19. One entry per CDR3 protein results from TCRdb running MiXCR on the 5' RACE reads. This sample yields 300,000 to 400,000 distinct CDR3 sequences, of which roughly 15% are seen a single time; around 24% belongs to the top ten. The sequenced material came from PBMCs or a T cell subset sorted from them (not recorded which). These TCRs come from a young man who had mild COVID-19 (a few samples of this study predate the infection). Cell type and time point are not known.

A single count supports this clonotype. The J gene is TRBJ2-1, the V gene TRBV6-6; weak D call: TRBD1 (6 bases). This CDR3 is 12 amino acids long. The germline V gene encodes CDR1 MNHNY and CDR2 SVGAGI (reference sequence). V lost 4 bases and J lost 10, with 11 bases in between. CDR3 residues: CASSSGAGEQFF. As DNA, the CDR3 is TGTGCCAGCAGTTCAGGGGCTGGGGAGCAGTTCTTC.

This clonotype was observed at least ten times. The gene calls are TRBV5-6 and TRBJ2-3; D is unclear. Germline loops: CDR1 SGHDT, CDR2 YYEEEE. The ends were cut back, 0 bases at V and 0 bases at J, with 8 bases in the middle. The CDR3 has 15 amino acids. CDR3 residues: CASSLEQYSTDTQYF. The CDR3 nucleotides read TGTGCCAGCAGCTTGGAACAGTATAGCACAGATACGCAGTATTTT.

This clonotype came up a few times. The chain employs TRBV6-6 and TRBJ2-4; D might be TRBD1 (6 bases). V lost 7 bases and J lost 8, with 12 bases in between. CDR1 and CDR2 from the germline V gene are MNHNY and SVGAGI (reference sequence). The CDR3 consists of 12 residues. The CDR3 DNA sequence: TGTGCCAGCAACCCAGGGGTAGACATTCAGTACTTC. Residues: CASNPGVDIQYF.

The rearrangement links TRBV4-1 to TRBJ2-5; 9 bases are a match to TRBD2. Germline CDR1 and CDR2: MGHRA and YSYEKL. The CDR3 loop spans 17 amino acids. V shed 0 bases and J 1 base; nucleotides not matched to a gene: 6. Written as DNA, the CDR3 is TGCGCCAGCAGCCAAGATAAGGTAGCGGGGGCCCAAGAGACCCAGTACTTC. Translating gives CASSQDKVAGAQETQYF.

V and J are TRBV5-1 and TRBJ2-5; 7 nucleotides match TRBD2. V shed 4 bases and J 11 bases; nucleotides not matched to a gene: 14. The CDR3 loop spans 14 amino acids. CDR1 SGHRS and CDR2 YFSETQ come from the germline V gene. The CDR3 coding sequence is TGCGCCAGCAGCAGAACTAGCGCCCTAGAAAAGCAGTACTTC. Amino acid sequence: CASSRTSALEKQYF.

This clonotype has a count of ten or more. The V gene is TRBV10-3, the J gene TRBJ2-7; 8 positions match TRBD1. The CDR3 consists of 16 residues. Trimming at V came to 6 bases and at J to 1 base, leaving 11 bases not matched to a gene. Germline V gives CDR1 ENHRY, CDR2 SYGVKD. The CDR3 coding sequence is TGTGCCATCAGCGACACGGCCGGGACAGGTTCCTACGAGCAGTACTTC. This encodes CAISDTAGTGSYEQYF.

This chain links TRBV10-3 with TRBJ1-3; no clear D. This CDR3 region has 15 residues. CDR1 ENHRY and CDR2 SYGVKD come from the germline V gene. The V end lost 9 bases, the J end lost 0 bases, and 15 bases lay between the germline ends. The CDR3 DNA follows: TGTGCCATGGGGTGGACGGAGCCCTCTGGAAACACCATATATTTT. Residues: CAMGWTEPSGNTIYF.

The sample holds many counts of this clonotype. The chain recombines TRBV7-8 with TRBJ1-3; unclear D gene. The CDR3 is 14 residues long. Trimming left V 6 bases short and J 2 bases short, with 11 bases between. Germline V lookup: CDR1 SGHVS, CDR2 FQNEAQ. The DNA of the CDR3 is TGTGCCAGCAGTCCACAAGGTGCTGGAAACACCATATATTTT. Translating gives CASSPQGAGNTIYF.

The rearrangement links TRBV7-6 to TRBJ2-1; TRBD1 aligns across 7 bases. This CDR3 region has 15 residues. V shed 2 bases, J shed 7 bases, and the junction held 8 bases outside the gene matches. Germline CDR1 SGHVS, CDR2 FNYEAQ. In nucleotides, the CDR3 is TGTGCCAGCAGCTTAAGGGCAGGGGGTCGGAATGAGCAGTTCTTC. Protein product: CASSLRAGGRNEQFF.

V gene TRBV6-6 combines with J gene TRBJ2-1, with 7 bases lining up with TRBD1. Germline CDR1 MNHNY, CDR2 SVGAGI (reference sequence). Unmatched junction bases numbered 6, after V lost 4 bases and J lost 6 bases. This CDR3 contains 14 residues. CDR3 loop: CASSSNYRGNEQFF. In nucleotides, the CDR3 is TGTGCCAGCAGTTCCAATTACAGGGGCAATGAGCAGTTCTTC.

This clonotype has more than one count but fewer than ten. The chain uses TRBV27 and TRBJ2-2; 7 bases align to TRBD2. V trimming: 4 bases; J trimming: 4 bases; junction bases outside the gene matches: 3. In germline, CDR1 is MNHEY, CDR2 SMNVEV (reference sequence). This CDR3 is 14 amino acids long. CDR3 coding DNA: TGTGCCAGCAGTTCCTGGGGGGGCACCGGGGAGCTGTTTTTT. Translated: CASSSWGGTGELFF.